The source of this T cell receptor beta chain is a study of siplizumab effects on memory and regulatory T cells. Study conclusions and caveats: Among mappable alloreactive CD4+ clones, the Treg-derived fraction averaged around 70% with siplizumab versus less than 35% in controls. Memory cells seemed less diverse than naive T cells, which seemed major alloresponse contributors. To unstimulated subsets, only a minor fraction of alloreactive clones could be mapped.

Germline V gives CDR1 DFQATT, CDR2 SNEGSKA (reference sequence). Deletions cut 5 bases from V and 4 bases from J, with 8 bases between. This CDR3 spans 11 amino acids. The repertoire was sequenced with immunoSEQ multiplex PCR; TCRdb's copy has only in-frame clones and lacks some. The sample carries some 100,000 clones, over 90% recorded once. This clone was seen a handful of times. Its target is not known. The chain couples TRBV20-1 to TRBJ1-2; a possible D gene is TRBD1 (6 bases). This sequence originates from a human donor in good health. The material sequenced was non-Treg CD4+ T cells sorted from blood. The CDR3 loop is CSARTAYGYTF. In nucleotides, the CDR3 is TGCAGTGCTCGGACAGCCTATGGCTACACCTTC.